One and the same sample provided the 27 T cell receptor beta chains below, sequenced in a study of cytomegalovirus exposure and HLA in healthy donors. The method was immunoSEQ multiplex PCR; TCRdb's version includes in-frame clones alone and lacks a portion of them. This table has approximately 170,000 clones, 84% appearing once. Sequenced input: PBMCs. These receptors were obtained from a man younger than 45 in good health and CMV-seropositive.

CDR3 in DNA: TGCGCCAGCAGCCGGGAGGGGGCGAGCAATCAGCCCCAGCATTTT. Its protein product is CASSREGASNQPQHF. The chain uses TRBV5-1 and TRBJ1-5; TRBD1 agrees at 7 bases. CDR3 size: 15 residues. Unmatched junction bases numbered 5, after V lost 4 bases and J lost 1 base. Germline V gene lookup returns CDR1 SGHRS and CDR2 YFSETQ.

The chain links TRBV7-2 to TRBJ2-3; D is undetermined. Per germline, CDR1 SGHTA and CDR2 FQGNSA. Trimming cost V 0 bases and J 4 bases, with 8 bases left between them. The CDR3 extends over 14 amino acids. This chain's CDR3 is CASSLAGSSDTQYF. CDR3 in DNA: TGTGCCAGCAGCTTAGCGGGCAGTTCAGATACGCAGTATTTT.

The gene calls are TRBV5-6 and TRBJ2-2; D possibly corresponds to TRBD1 (6 bases). V was trimmed by 0 bases and J by 3 bases, leaving 9 bases between them. Germline CDR1 reads SGHDT; CDR2 reads YYEEEE. CDR3 size: 15 residues. CDR3 amino acids: CASSLAGQYTGELFF. As DNA, the CDR3 is TGTGCCAGCAGCTTGGCGGGACAATACACCGGGGAGCTGTTTTTT.

The rearrangement uses TRBV4-1 and TRBJ2-7; 11 bases align to TRBD2. The V segment lost 6 bases and the J segment 4 bases; nucleotides outside the gene matches: 8. Germline CDR1 is MGHRA and CDR2 is YSYEKL. The CDR3 consists of 15 residues. The chain's CDR3 is CASRPTSGSGYEQYF. The CDR3 nucleotides read TGCGCCAGCAGGCCTACTAGCGGGAGTGGTTACGAGCAGTACTTC.

J is TRBJ2-7 and V is TRBV9; TRBD2 aligns across 7 bases. J gave up 4 bases and V 7 bases, and 2 bases lay outside the gene matches. The CDR3 has 11 amino acids. Per the germline V gene, CDR1 is SGDLS and CDR2 is YYNGEE. The CDR3 protein is CASAGGYEQYF. DNA of the CDR3: TGTGCCAGCGCCGGGGGGTACGAGCAGTACTTC.

The J gene is TRBJ1-5, the V gene TRBV7-8, with D perhaps matching TRBD1 (6 bases). The V and J ends lost 1 base and 1 base respectively, with 8 bases between them. CDR1 SGHVS and CDR2 FQNEAQ come from the germline V gene. The CDR3 has 15 residues. CDR3 sequence: CASSLDGQSNQPQHF. CDR3 DNA sequence: TGTGCCAGCAGCTTAGACGGACAGAGCAATCAGCCCCAGCATTTT.

The CDR3 region has the DNA TGTGCCAGCATCCGGGGGGAATCAGGAAACACCATATATTTT. It codes for CASIRGESGNTIYF. The rearrangement uses TRBV2 and TRBJ1-3; weak D call: TRBD1 (5 bases). CDR1 is SNHLY, CDR2 FYNNEI, per germline. V was clipped by 7 bases and J by 4 bases, with 14 bases between them. This CDR3 region has 14 residues.

V usage is TRBV5-6 and J usage is TRBJ1-1, with D possibly being TRBD1 (5 bases). Germline V gene data show CDR1 as SGHDT and CDR2 as YYEEEE. The CDR3 is 14 amino acids. Trimming removed 1 base at V and 2 bases at J, with 9 bases between. The CDR3 sequence: CASSLLQGNTEAFF. The CDR3 nucleotides are TGTGCCAGCAGCTTGCTGCAGGGTAACACTGAAGCTTTCTTT.

The chain links TRBV6-6 to TRBJ1-1, with D perhaps matching TRBD1 (6 bases). The CDR3 runs 13 residues. The V gene lost 6 bases and the J gene lost 11 bases, with 19 bases spanning the gap. Germline V gene data show CDR1 as MNHNY and CDR2 as SVGAGI (reference sequence). CDR3 nucleotide sequence: TGTGCCAGCAGAAGCACAGGGAAGGGGCCCGCTTTCTTT. Protein sequence: CASRSTGKGPAFF.

The V gene is TRBV4-3, the J gene TRBJ1-2; D unclear. The CDR3 is 15 residues long. Trimming cost V 0 bases and J 1 base, with 9 bases left between them. From germline, CDR1 is LGHNA and CDR2 YSLEER. The CDR3 reads CASSQEQPSNYGYTF. The CDR3 DNA reads TGCGCCAGCAGCCAAGAACAGCCAAGTAACTATGGCTACACCTTC.

Regarding this clone: This same CDR3 is encoded by further DNA sequences in the sample. The J gene is TRBJ1-5, the V gene TRBV28; D possibly corresponds to TRBD1 (5 bases). The V and J ends lost 5 bases and 0 bases respectively, with 8 bases between them. The germline gives CDR1 MDHEN, CDR2 SYDVKM. This CDR3 has 14 residues. The CDR3 nucleotides read TGTGCCAGCAGTCTGGGGGGTAGCAATCAGCCCCAGCATTTT. This encodes CASSLGGSNQPQHF.

This chain joins TRBV2 and TRBJ2-2; 8 nucleotides line up with TRBD1. CDR1 and CDR2 (germline): SNHLY, FYNNEI. Trimming at V came to 6 bases and at J to 2 bases, leaving 5 bases not matched to a gene. This CDR3 has 15 residues. As DNA, the CDR3 is TGTGCCAGCAGACAGGACAGGGACAACACCGGGGAGCTGTTTTTT. It encodes CASRQDRDNTGELFF.

This sequence joins TRBV19 and TRBJ2-3; the D is unclear. Germline V gene sequence: CDR1 LNHDA, CDR2 SQIVND (reference sequence). The CDR3 loop spans 14 amino acids. The V gene lost 3 bases and the J gene lost 0 bases, with 7 bases spanning the gap. CDR3 nucleotides: TGTGCCAGTAGTATTCCCGGTAGCACAGATACGCAGTATTTT. Its translation: CASSIPGSTDTQYF.

The sample holds a few counts of this clone. The V gene is TRBV5-6, the J gene TRBJ1-2, with D possibly matching TRBD1 (5 bases). The CDR3 has 17 residues. The germline V gene has CDR1 SGHDT and CDR2 YYEEEE. V lost 2 bases and J lost 4, with 21 bases in between. CDR3 protein: CASSFPPPTGRRYGYTF. CDR3 DNA: TGTGCCAGCAGCTTCCCCCCCCCAACAGGAAGGCGCTATGGCTACACCTTC.

This chain links TRBV5-1 with TRBJ2-1; tentative D call: TRBD2 (6 bases). There are 16 residues in the CDR3. Germline V CDR1 and CDR2: SGHRS, YFSETQ. Trimming left V 0 bases short and J 0 bases short, with 10 bases between. CDR3 region: CASSLEVGGSYNEQFF. CDR3 DNA sequence: TGCGCCAGCAGCTTGGAGGTGGGAGGCTCCTACAATGAGCAGTTCTTC. Full variable domain (outside the CDR3, taken from reference TRBV5-1 and TRBJ2-1): KAGVTQTPRYLIKTRGQQVTLSCSPISGHRSVSWYQQTPGQGLQFLFEYFSETQRNKGNFPGRFSGRQFSNSRSEMNVSTLELGDSALYLCASSLEVGGSYNEQFFGPGTRLTVL.

V is TRBV28 and J is TRBJ1-1, with TRBD1 matching over 8 bases. With V trimmed by 6 bases and J by 0 bases, 3 bases remained unmatched. Germline values: CDR1 MDHEN, CDR2 SYDVKM. This CDR3 contains 14 residues. CDR3 region: CASRVQGVNTEAFF. CDR3 coding DNA: TGTGCCAGCAGGGTACAGGGGGTGAACACTGAAGCTTTCTTT.

There are a few counts of this clone. This chain uses TRBV7-8 with TRBJ1-6; a weak D match, TRBD1 (6 bases). V lost 1 base and J 10 bases, leaving 17 bases between the germline ends. Germline V gene sequence: CDR1 SGHVS, CDR2 FQNEAQ. The length of the CDR3 is 16 residues. The CDR3 region has the DNA TGTGCCAGCAGCTTAGGGGGGCGAGTCTTCTCCTCACCCCTCCACTTT. This encodes CASSLGGRVFSSPLHF.

The gene calls are TRBV19 and TRBJ2-1; TRBD2 matches 14 bases. The CDR3 runs 20 residues. The V and J ends lost 6 bases and 3 bases, in that order; junction bases with no gene match: 16. CDR1 is LNHDA, CDR2 SQIVND, per germline (reference sequence). DNA of the CDR3: TGTGCCAGTAGGTCATCTGGGACTAGCGGGAGTAGATGGGTCTACAATGAGCAGTTCTTC. The encoded protein is CASRSSGTSGSRWVYNEQFF.

The chain uses TRBV5-1 and TRBJ2-2; 10 bases line up with TRBD2. There are 16 residues in the CDR3. V was clipped by 7 bases and J by 1 base; unmatched bases: 7. The germline V gene encodes CDR1 SGHRS and CDR2 YFSETQ. CDR3 bases: TGCGCCAGCGGCGTTGGACTAGCGGAGAACACCGGGGAGCTGTTTTTT. It codes for CASGVGLAENTGELFF.

The V call is TRBV2, the J call TRBJ2-5; 9 bases are a match to TRBD1. From germline, CDR1 is SNHLY and CDR2 FYNNEI. The CDR3 runs to 15 residues. The V segment lost 7 bases and the J segment 8 bases; nucleotides outside the gene matches: 14. The CDR3 bases are TGTGCCAGCAACCTCCGGGACAGGGCCGTATCTACCCAGTACTTC. Amino acid sequence: CASNLRDRAVSTQYF.

The chain employs TRBV7-9 and TRBJ2-4; TRBD2 matches at 7 bases. The CDR3 is made up of 13 amino acids. Per the germline V gene, CDR1 is SEHNR and CDR2 is FQNEAQ (reference sequence). The ends lost 2 bases at V and 8 bases at J; junction bases unmatched: 3. The CDR3 DNA sequence: TGTGCCAGCAGCTTAAGCGGGACTCACATTCAGTACTTC. Encoded protein: CASSLSGTHIQYF.

The chain combines TRBV7-2 with TRBJ2-3, with 10 bases fitting TRBD2. The CDR3 runs to 16 residues. V was clipped by 3 bases and J by 5 bases; unmatched bases: 8. Germline CDR1 and CDR2: SGHTA and FQGNSA. CDR3 sequence: CASSFLPSGGIDTQYF. The CDR3 bases are TGTGCCAGCAGCTTCTTACCTAGCGGGGGCATAGATACGCAGTATTTT.

This clone has ten or more counts. The chain has TRBV6-1 and TRBJ1-3, with TRBD1 matching 8 bases. Germline CDR1 reads MNHNS; CDR2 reads SASEGT. The trim removed 1 base at V and 1 base at J, leaving 12 bases unmatched. The CDR3 is 19 amino acids. CDR3 protein: CASSEEGSGGIMSGNTIYF. CDR3 DNA sequence: TGTGCCAGCAGTGAAGAAGGGTCAGGGGGCATTATGTCTGGAAACACCATATATTTT.

The chain joins TRBV9 to TRBJ1-2; D perhaps matches TRBD1 (6 bases). Per germline, CDR1 SGDLS and CDR2 YYNGEE. The CDR3 has 13 amino acids. V was clipped by 4 bases and J by 2 bases, with 9 bases between them. CDR3 region: CASSTGTNYGYTF. CDR3 sequence (DNA): TGTGCCAGCAGCACCGGGACAAACTATGGCTACACCTTC.

The genes are TRBV5-6 and TRBJ2-1; a weak D match, TRBD2 (5 bases). With 0 bases removed from V and 5 bases from J, the gap between germline ends came to 9 bases. The CDR3 loop spans 14 amino acids. CDR1 SGHDT and CDR2 YYEEEE come from the germline V gene. In nucleotides, the CDR3 is TGTGCCAGCAGCTTGGAGACTAACAACAATGAGCAGTTCTTC. This translates into CASSLETNNNEQFF.

The V gene is TRBV27, the J gene TRBJ1-2; tentative D call: TRBD1 (5 bases). This CDR3 comprises 15 residues. V lost 5 bases, J lost 0 bases, and 13 bases lay in between. Germline lookup yields CDR1 MNHEY and CDR2 SMNVEV (reference sequence). In DNA form, the CDR3 reads TGTGCCAGCAGTCCCCCCAGGGTACCTAACTATGGCTACACCTTC. It yields the protein CASSPPRVPNYGYTF.

This chain joins TRBV9 and TRBJ1-6; 7 positions match TRBD1. The V gene end was trimmed by 0 bases and the J gene end by 5 bases; junction bases not matched to a gene: 2. The germline CDR1 and CDR2 sequences are SGDLS and YYNGEE. The CDR3 sequence is 15 residues long. The CDR3 sequence: CASSVGGGDNSPLHF. In nucleotides, the CDR3 is TGTGCCAGCAGCGTAGGAGGGGGCGATAATTCACCCCTCCACTTT.